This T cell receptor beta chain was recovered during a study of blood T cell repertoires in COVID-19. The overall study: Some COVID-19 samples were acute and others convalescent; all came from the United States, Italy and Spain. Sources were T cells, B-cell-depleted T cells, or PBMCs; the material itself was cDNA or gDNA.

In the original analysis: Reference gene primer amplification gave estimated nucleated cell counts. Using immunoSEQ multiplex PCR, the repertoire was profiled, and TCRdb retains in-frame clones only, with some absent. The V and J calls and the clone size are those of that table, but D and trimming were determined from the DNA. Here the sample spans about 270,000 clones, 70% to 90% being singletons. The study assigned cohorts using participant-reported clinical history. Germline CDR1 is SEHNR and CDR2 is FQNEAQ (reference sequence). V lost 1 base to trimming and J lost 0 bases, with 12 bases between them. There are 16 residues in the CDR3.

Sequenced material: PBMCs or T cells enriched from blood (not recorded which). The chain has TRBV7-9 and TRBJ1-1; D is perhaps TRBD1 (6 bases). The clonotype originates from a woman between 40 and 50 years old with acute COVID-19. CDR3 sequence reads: CASSLDWPGVNTEAFF. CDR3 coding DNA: TGTGCCAGCAGCTTAGATTGGCCAGGGGTGAACACTGAAGCTTTCTTT.